The subject of this entry is one TCR beta chain. What it binds is unknown. This sample was included in a study of naive and memory T cell subsets. Findings and caveats of the study: Especially in CD8 cells, naive repertoires contained a few larger clonotypes, possibly CD45RA-re-expressing memory cells.

Trimming at V came to 5 bases and at J to 4 bases, leaving 13 bases not matched to a gene. Germline V CDR1 and CDR2: DFQATT, SNEGSKA (reference sequence). The CDR3 loop spans 16 amino acids. Two oligonucleotides, mixed equimolar, formed the beta constant-region primer covering TRBC1 and TRBC2. The ligated cDNA underwent four PCR rounds using SP2 and nested alpha and beta constant-region primers. TCRdb reprocessed the UMI-ligation and nested PCR reads with MiXCR, giving one entry per CDR3 protein. The table includes around 160,000 distinct CDR3 sequences, roughly 22% detected once. What was sequenced was naive CD4+ T cells from blood. The rearrangement uses TRBV20-1 and TRBJ2-1, with 8 bases lining up with TRBD2. This clonotype was obtained from a human donor in good health. The CDR3 spells CSAPPEGLGIYNEQFF. The CDR3 DNA follows: TGCAGTGCTCCCCCGGAGGGACTAGGTATTTACAATGAGCAGTTCTTC.